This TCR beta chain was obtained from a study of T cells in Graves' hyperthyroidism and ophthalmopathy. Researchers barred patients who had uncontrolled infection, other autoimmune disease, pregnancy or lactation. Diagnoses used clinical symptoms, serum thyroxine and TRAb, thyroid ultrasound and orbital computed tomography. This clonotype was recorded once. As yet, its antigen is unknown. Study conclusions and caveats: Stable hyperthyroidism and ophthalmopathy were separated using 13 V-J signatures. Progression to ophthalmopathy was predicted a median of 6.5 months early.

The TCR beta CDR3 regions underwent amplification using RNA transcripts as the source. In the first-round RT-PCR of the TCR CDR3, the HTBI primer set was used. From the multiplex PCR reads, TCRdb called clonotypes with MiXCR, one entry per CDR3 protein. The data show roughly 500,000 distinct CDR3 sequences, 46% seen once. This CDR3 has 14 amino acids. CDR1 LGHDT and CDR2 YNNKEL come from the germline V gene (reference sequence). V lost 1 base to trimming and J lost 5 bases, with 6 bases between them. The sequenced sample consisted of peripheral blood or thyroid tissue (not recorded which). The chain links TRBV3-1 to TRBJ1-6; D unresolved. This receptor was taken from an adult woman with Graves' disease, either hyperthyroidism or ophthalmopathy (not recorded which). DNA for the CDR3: TGTGCCAGCAGCCAAGTGGACGATAATTCACCCCTCCACTTT. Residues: CASSQVDDNSPLHF.